This TCR beta chain was sequenced in a study of T-cell reconstitution after alpha-beta-depleted transplantation in children. The TCRbeta library was prepared with unique molecular identifiers. A single record per CDR3 protein comes from TCRdb applying MiXCR to the PCR reads. The sample contains 350,000 to 450,000 distinct CDR3 sequences, 13% of which appear only once. This clonotype came up a few times. Trimming removed 0 bases at V and 0 bases at J, with 9 bases between. This CDR3 comprises 16 residues. Germline values: CDR1 SGHRS, CDR2 YFSETQ. The source material was PBMCs, sampled from the stem cell graft. The TCR was taken from a human donor who donated a stem cell graft to a child with Fanconi anemia. The chain links TRBV5-1 to TRBJ1-4; possibly TRBD1 for D (5 bases). The CDR3 nucleotides read TGCGCCAGCAGCTTGGGACAGTTTGCAACTAATGAAAAACTGTTTTTT. Its protein product is CASSLGQFATNEKLFF. The whole variable domain, remainder taken from reference TRBV5-1 and TRBJ1-4, is KAGVTQTPRYLIKTRGQQVTLSCSPISGHRSVSWYQQTPGQGLQFLFEYFSETQRNKGNFPGRFSGRQFSNSRSEMNVSTLELGDSALYLCASSLGQFATNEKLFFGSGTQLSVL.